The 31 T cell receptor beta chains listed next were all sequenced from one sample in a study of T cell responses to AZD1222 COVID-19 vaccine (dated by TCRdb to the early 2020s). Receptor libraries were prepared by the immunoSEQ multiplex PCR assay. The table comes from immuneACCESS by way of TCRdb, which keeps in-frame sequences with V and J called. Part of the clones is missing from these tables; in studies checked, under half for an unresolved V gene and the rest for unknown reasons. The sample profile shows over 100,000 clones; about 80% of them were found once. The top ten clones comprise about 9.7% of the sample. The time point label for this specimen denotes: baseline before first vaccination. The sample here was peripheral blood, taken on day 0 of AZD1222 vaccination. Receptors originate from an adult in good health.

The genes are TRBV19 and TRBJ2-1, with D possibly TRBD2 on 7 matching bases. This CDR3 is 15 amino acids long. The germline CDR1 and CDR2 sequences are LNHDA and SQIVND (reference sequence). V dropped 6 bases and J dropped 4 bases, with 16 bases sitting between them. The CDR3 protein is CASSLRGGTYNEQFF. DNA of the CDR3: TGTGCCAGTAGCCTCAGGGGAGGGACTTACAATGAGCAGTTCTTC.

The rearrangement links TRBV5-4 to TRBJ2-7; tentative D call: TRBD2 (6 bases). Trimming removed 1 base at V and 2 bases at J, with 13 bases between. CDR1 SGHNT and CDR2 YYREEE come from the germline V gene (reference sequence). This CDR3 region has 15 residues. The CDR3 reads CASSLRAGLTYEQYF. CDR3 nucleotide sequence: TGTGCCAGCAGCTTGCGTGCGGGGCTGACCTACGAGCAGTACTTC.

The chain carries TRBV7-9 and TRBJ2-2, with 7 bases identical to TRBD2. V lost 3 bases and J lost 4; bases outside the gene matches: 8. From germline, CDR1 is SEHNR and CDR2 FQNEAQ (reference sequence). The CDR3 is 16 amino acids. The CDR3 bases are TGTGCCAGCAGCTTTAGAAGCGGGACGCTCACCGGGGAGCTGTTTTTT. It yields the protein CASSFRSGTLTGELFF.

This clone came up once. The chain combines TRBV2 with TRBJ1-2, with 10 nucleotides matching TRBD1. CDR1 and CDR2 (germline): SNHLY, FYNNEI. This CDR3 contains 14 residues. The J segment lost 8 bases and the V segment lost 3 bases, leaving 6 bases of the junction unmatched. The CDR3 nucleotides read TGTGCCAGCAGTGATAACCGGGACAGGGGAGGCTACACCTTC. Its protein product is CASSDNRDRGGYTF.

This chain connects TRBV6-6 to TRBJ1-2; tentative D call: TRBD1 (6 bases). V lost 6 bases to trimming and J lost 5 bases, with 19 bases between them. The CDR3 has 15 amino acids. The germline gives CDR1 MNHNY, CDR2 SVGAGI (reference sequence). CDR3 coding DNA: TGTGCCAGCAGAGGCTTCAACAGGGCCGGGTATGGCTACACCTTC. Its protein product is CASRGFNRAGYGYTF.

V is TRBV9 and J is TRBJ2-3; D not certain. The CDR3 is made up of 13 amino acids. Germline V CDR1 and CDR2: SGDLS, YYNGEE. V lost 2 bases to trimming and J lost 2 bases, with 6 bases between them. The CDR3 loop is CASSVGSTDTQYF. The CDR3 region has the DNA TGTGCCAGCAGCGTGGGGTCCACAGATACGCAGTATTTT.

This chain connects TRBV5-6 to TRBJ2-7; weak D call: TRBD2 (6 bases). Per germline, CDR1 SGHDT and CDR2 YYEEEE. This CDR3 region has 15 residues. With 3 bases removed from V and 7 bases from J, the gap between germline ends came to 20 bases. CDR3 DNA sequence: TGTGCCAGCAGCTGGGGGGTCAATCCCTCGGATGAGCAGTACTTC. It yields the protein CASSWGVNPSDEQYF.

CDR3 sequence: CASSVTGGRHHEQYF. Here the CDR3 DNA reads TGTGCCAGCAGCGTTACAGGGGGACGCCACCACGAGCAGTACTTC. The chain is built from TRBV7-2 and TRBJ2-7, with 8 bases identical to TRBD1. CDR3 length: 15 residues. Germline assignment: CDR1 SGHTA and CDR2 FQGNSA. Trimming removed 5 bases from V and 5 bases from J; junction bases left unmatched: 11.

J is TRBJ2-4 and V is TRBV28; possible D gene TRBD1, 6 bases. The V gene lost 4 bases and the J gene lost 6 bases, with 13 bases spanning the gap. Looked up from germline, CDR1 is MDHEN and CDR2 is SYDVKM. The CDR3 is 14 residues long. CDR3 DNA sequence: TGTGCCAGCAGTTCGCGGACAGATTTAAACATTCAGTACTTC. Encoded protein: CASSSRTDLNIQYF.

The sample holds a few counts of this clone. The rearrangement uses TRBV24-1 and TRBJ1-5; 7 nucleotides agree with TRBD1. Germline values: CDR1 KGHDR, CDR2 SFDVKD. With V trimmed by 4 bases and J by 7 bases, 9 bases remained unmatched. CDR3 length equals 15 residues. The CDR3 loop is CATSDPTGSGQPQHF. CDR3 bases: TGTGCCACCAGTGACCCGACAGGGTCCGGGCAGCCCCAGCATTTT.

The CDR3 DNA follows: TGTGCCAGCAGCCCACGGCATCAGGGGGAAAAACTGTTTTTT. As protein: CASSPRHQGEKLFF. This chain uses TRBV14 with TRBJ1-4; a weak D match, TRBD1 (6 bases). Germline V gene sequence: CDR1 SGHDN, CDR2 FVKESK. The ends were cut back, 4 bases at V and 8 bases at J, with 14 bases in the middle. The CDR3 covers 14 residues.

The rearrangement joins TRBV28 to TRBJ1-2; D gene unclear. Germline lookup yields CDR1 MDHEN and CDR2 SYDVKM. This CDR3 is built from 11 residues. The chain's CDR3 is CALHPNYGYTF. DNA of the CDR3: TGTGCTCTACATCCTAACTATGGCTACACCTTC.

The table lists this clone with a few counts. V is TRBV5-1 and J is TRBJ2-1, with TRBD2 as a possible D gene (5 bases). V dropped 0 bases and J dropped 6 bases, with 16 bases sitting between them. CDR3 size: 16 residues. Germline V gene data show CDR1 as SGHRS and CDR2 as YFSETQ. CDR3 sequence: CASSLATTLIGNEQFF. CDR3 nucleotides: TGCGCCAGCAGCTTGGCGACTACCCTCATCGGCAATGAGCAGTTCTTC.

The chain employs TRBV29-1 and TRBJ1-1; weak D call: TRBD1 (6 bases). The CDR3 is made up of 13 amino acids. Trimming removed 7 bases from V and 2 bases from J, with 14 bases in between. CDR1 and CDR2 from the germline V gene are SQVTM and ANQGSEA. The CDR3 coding sequence is TGCAGCGGGACCGGGACACTAAACACTGAAGCTTTCTTT. It translates to CSGTGTLNTEAFF.

The rearrangement joins TRBV2 to TRBJ1-1; 8 bases map to TRBD1. The CDR3 runs 18 residues. CDR1 is SNHLY, CDR2 FYNNEI, per germline. V gave up 11 bases and J gave up 2 bases; unmatched junction bases: 22. The CDR3 nucleotides are TGTGCCGTACGCCGAAAGATGGAGGGACAGGCGGTCAACACTGAAGCTTTCTTT. Amino acids: CAVRRKMEGQAVNTEAFF.

This clone was detected only a few times. V and J are TRBV18 and TRBJ2-1, with D uncertain. The CDR3 sequence is 15 residues long. Trimming cost V 3 bases and J 1 base, with 10 bases left between them. Germline V gene sequence: CDR1 KGHSH, CDR2 LQKENI. This CDR3 reads CASSPLGVSYNEQFF. The CDR3 DNA reads TGTGCCAGCTCACCGCTTGGGGTATCCTACAATGAGCAGTTCTTC.

The chain carries TRBV5-1 and TRBJ2-7; D uncertain. Germline V lookup: CDR1 SGHRS, CDR2 YFSETQ. There are 14 residues in the CDR3. Trimming removed 0 bases from V and 5 bases from J, with 12 bases in between. The CDR3 region is CASSLGQAEHEQYF. CDR3 nucleotide sequence: TGCGCCAGCAGCTTGGGGCAGGCGGAACACGAGCAGTACTTC.

The rearrangement uses TRBV6-5 and TRBJ1-5; D possibly corresponds to TRBD1 (5 bases). The CDR3 length is 15 residues. With 6 bases removed from V and 3 bases from J, the gap between germline ends came to 15 bases. CDR1 and CDR2 from the germline V gene are MNHEY and SVGAGI. CDR3 loop: CASRPNGDSNQPQHF. The CDR3 DNA is TGTGCCAGCAGACCTAATGGGGACTCCAATCAGCCCCAGCATTTT.

The rearrangement uses TRBV19 and TRBJ2-7, with 8 bases fitting TRBD2. CDR3 length equals 14 residues. Germline trimming cut 3 bases from V and 4 bases from J; bases unmatched to any gene: 5. Looked up from germline, CDR1 is LNHDA and CDR2 is SQIVND (reference sequence). The CDR3 spells CASSIGAGVYEQYF. The CDR3 bases are TGTGCCAGTAGTATTGGAGCGGGGGTTTACGAGCAGTACTTC.

The V and J genes are TRBV7-9 and TRBJ1-2; 8 positions agree with TRBD1. This CDR3 is 16 amino acids long. V shed 5 bases and J 0 bases; nucleotides not matched to a gene: 8. CDR1 is SEHNR and CDR2 is FQNEAQ in the germline V gene (reference sequence). The CDR3 nucleotides read TGTGCCAGCAGCATCCATGGACAGGGCACTAACTATGGCTACACCTTC. Translated: CASSIHGQGTNYGYTF.

This clone is termed medium-sized (0.01 to 0.1%). V and J are TRBV27 and TRBJ1-6; D remains unclear. CDR3 length: 17 amino acids. The germline gives CDR1 MNHEY, CDR2 SMNVEV (reference sequence). Trimming removed 5 bases from V and 0 bases from J, with 14 bases in between. The CDR3 DNA follows: TGTGCCAGCAGTCCCGACGGACGGAGCTCCTATAATTCACCCCTCCACTTT. Encoded protein: CASSPDGRSSYNSPLHF.

The J gene is TRBJ2-6, the V gene TRBV7-9, with D possibly matching TRBD1 (6 bases). The V end lost 5 bases, the J end lost 2 bases, and 16 bases lay between the germline ends. The CDR3 runs to 17 residues. Germline V gene lookup returns CDR1 SEHNR and CDR2 FQNEAQ (reference sequence). The CDR3 sequence is CASSRSGQSAGANVLTF. The CDR3 nucleotides read TGTGCCAGCAGCCGTAGTGGACAGTCGGCTGGGGCCAACGTCCTGACTTTC.

The genes are TRBV9 and TRBJ2-3; 11 nucleotides align to TRBD1. The J segment lost 4 bases and the V segment lost 6 bases, leaving 7 bases of the junction unmatched. The CDR3 consists of 15 residues. Germline lookup yields CDR1 SGDLS and CDR2 YYNGEE. The CDR3 sequence is CASTPGQGGSDTQYF. The CDR3 coding sequence is TGTGCCAGCACCCCGGGACAGGGGGGATCAGATACGCAGTATTTT.

The chain employs TRBV19 and TRBJ2-7; TRBD2 aligns across 12 bases. The CDR3 length is 15 residues. J lost 2 bases, V lost 5 bases, and 4 bases had no gene match. Germline V gene sequence: CDR1 LNHDA, CDR2 SQIVND (reference sequence). The CDR3 spells CASSPTSGGTYEQYF. The CDR3 DNA is TGTGCCAGTAGTCCGACTAGCGGGGGAACCTACGAGCAGTACTTC.

The chain is built from TRBV28 and TRBJ1-4; no reliable D call. The V end lost 4 bases, the J end lost 0 bases, and 12 bases lay between the germline ends. The CDR3 is 16 amino acids. Germline V gene lookup returns CDR1 MDHEN and CDR2 SYDVKM. For the CDR3, the DNA is TGTGCCAGCAGTTCGGCCCCACAGTCAACTAATGAAAAACTGTTTTTT. Its protein product is CASSSAPQSTNEKLFF.

The chain uses TRBV6-5 and TRBJ1-1; no firm D call. With 5 bases removed from V and 1 base from J, the gap between germline ends came to 11 bases. Germline CDR1 reads MNHEY; CDR2 reads SVGAGI. The CDR3 totals 14 residues. CDR3 residues: CASSIRTANTEAFF. Written as DNA, the CDR3 is TGTGCCAGCAGTATCCGGACGGCGAACACTGAAGCTTTCTTT.

This chain connects TRBV2 to TRBJ2-5; weak D call: TRBD1 (5 bases). Trimming pared 6 bases from V and 1 base from J, leaving 9 bases between. Germline V gives CDR1 SNHLY, CDR2 FYNNEI. This CDR3 spans 13 amino acids. The CDR3 region is CASRGAAQETQYF. Written as DNA, the CDR3 is TGTGCCAGCAGAGGGGCAGCCCAAGAGACCCAGTACTTC.

The chain employs TRBV19 and TRBJ1-5; D might be TRBD1 (6 bases). The germline V gene has CDR1 LNHDA and CDR2 SQIVND (reference sequence). V was pared by 3 bases and J by 5 bases, with 17 bases between. This CDR3 spans 16 amino acids. This CDR3 reads CASSIIGQGIYQPQHF. DNA of the CDR3: TGTGCCAGTAGTATTATAGGGCAGGGGATTTATCAGCCCCAGCATTTT. Full variable domain (missing parts from reference TRBV19 and TRBJ1-5): DGGITQSPKYLFRKEGQNVTLSCEQNLNHDAMYWYRQDPGQGLRLIYYSQIVNDFQKGDIAEGYSVSREKKESFPLTVTSAQKNPTAFYLCASSIIGQGIYQPQHFGDGTRLSIL.

This rearrangement joins TRBV7-8 to TRBJ2-5, with D possibly being TRBD1 (6 bases). The CDR3 has 11 amino acids. Per the germline V gene, CDR1 is SGHVS and CDR2 is FQNEAQ. The V end was cut by 5 bases, the J end by 8 bases, with 9 bases between. CDR3 in DNA: TGTGCCAGCAGCCAACAGGGAACCCAGTACTTC. This translates into CASSQQGTQYF.

In its sample, this clone was seen once. The V and J genes are TRBV28 and TRBJ1-1; D remains ambiguous. V was clipped by 3 bases and J by 1 base, with 18 bases between them. This CDR3 is built from 17 residues. Germline V lookup: CDR1 MDHEN, CDR2 SYDVKM. The CDR3 reads CASSLGRRYGENTEAFF. The CDR3 coding sequence is TGTGCCAGCAGTTTGGGTCGAAGGTATGGGGAGAACACTGAAGCTTTCTTT.

The chain carries TRBV28 and TRBJ1-5, with D perhaps matching TRBD1 (5 bases). V was pared by 4 bases and J by 2 bases, with 12 bases between. CDR1 MDHEN and CDR2 SYDVKM come from the germline V gene. This CDR3 comprises 15 residues. The CDR3 reads CASSSPGGGNQPQHF. CDR3 sequence (DNA): TGTGCCAGCAGTTCCCCCGGGGGGGGCAATCAGCCCCAGCATTTT.